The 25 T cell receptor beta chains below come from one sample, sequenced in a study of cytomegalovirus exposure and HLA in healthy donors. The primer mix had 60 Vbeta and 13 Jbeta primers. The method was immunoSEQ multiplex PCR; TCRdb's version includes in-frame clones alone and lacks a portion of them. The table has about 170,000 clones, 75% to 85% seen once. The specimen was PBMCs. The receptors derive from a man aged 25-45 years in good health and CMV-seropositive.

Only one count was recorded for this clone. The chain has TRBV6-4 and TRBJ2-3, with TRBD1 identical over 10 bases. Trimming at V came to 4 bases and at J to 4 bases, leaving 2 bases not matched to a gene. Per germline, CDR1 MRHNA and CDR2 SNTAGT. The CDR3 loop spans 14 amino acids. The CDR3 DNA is TGTGCCAGCAGTGGGACAGGGGGAGCAGATACGCAGTATTTT. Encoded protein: CASSGTGGADTQYF.

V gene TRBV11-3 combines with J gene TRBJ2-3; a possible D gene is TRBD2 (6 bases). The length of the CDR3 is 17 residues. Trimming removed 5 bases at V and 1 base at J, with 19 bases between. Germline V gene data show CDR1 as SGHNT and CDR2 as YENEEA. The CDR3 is CASSRTWEVAGTDTQYF. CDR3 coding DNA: TGTGCCAGCAGCCGAACCTGGGAGGTCGCGGGCACAGATACGCAGTATTTT.

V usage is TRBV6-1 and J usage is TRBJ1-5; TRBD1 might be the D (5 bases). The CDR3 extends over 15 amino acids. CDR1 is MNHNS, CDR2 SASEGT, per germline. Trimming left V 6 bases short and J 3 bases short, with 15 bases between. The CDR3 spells CASSPGGYLNQPQHF. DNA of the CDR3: TGTGCCAGCAGCCCCGGGGGATACCTCAATCAGCCCCAGCATTTT.

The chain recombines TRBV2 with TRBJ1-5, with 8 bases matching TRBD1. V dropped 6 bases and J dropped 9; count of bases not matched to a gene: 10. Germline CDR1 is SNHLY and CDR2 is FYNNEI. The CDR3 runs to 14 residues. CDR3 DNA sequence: TGTGCCAGCAGCCTGGACAGGGAGATTGGGCCCCAGCATTTT. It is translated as CASSLDREIGPQHF.

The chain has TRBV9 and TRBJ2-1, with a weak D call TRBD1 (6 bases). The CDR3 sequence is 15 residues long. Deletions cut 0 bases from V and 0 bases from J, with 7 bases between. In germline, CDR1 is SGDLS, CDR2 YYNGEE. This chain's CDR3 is CASSVGGPSYNEQFF. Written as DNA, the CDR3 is TGTGCCAGCAGCGTAGGGGGGCCCTCCTACAATGAGCAGTTCTTC.

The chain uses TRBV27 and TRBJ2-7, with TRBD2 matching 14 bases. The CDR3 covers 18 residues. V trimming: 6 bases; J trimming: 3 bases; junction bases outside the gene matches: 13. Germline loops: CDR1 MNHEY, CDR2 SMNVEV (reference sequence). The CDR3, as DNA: TGTGCCAGCAGACGAGGCGGGACTAGCGGGAGCTGGGGCTACGAGCAGTACTTC. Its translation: CASRRGGTSGSWGYEQYF.

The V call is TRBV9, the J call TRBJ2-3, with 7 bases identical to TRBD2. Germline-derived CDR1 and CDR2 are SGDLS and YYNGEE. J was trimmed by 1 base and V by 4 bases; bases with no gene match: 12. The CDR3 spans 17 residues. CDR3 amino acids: CASSPRVTGRGTDTQYF. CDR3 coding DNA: TGTGCCAGCAGCCCGAGGGTGACGGGGAGGGGCACAGATACGCAGTATTTT.

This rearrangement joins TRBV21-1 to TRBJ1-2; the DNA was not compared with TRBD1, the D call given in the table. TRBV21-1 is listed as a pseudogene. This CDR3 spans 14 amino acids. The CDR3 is CASGSPGQLYGYTF. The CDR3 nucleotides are TGTGCCAGTGGTAGTCCAGGGCAACTCTATGGCTACACCTTC.

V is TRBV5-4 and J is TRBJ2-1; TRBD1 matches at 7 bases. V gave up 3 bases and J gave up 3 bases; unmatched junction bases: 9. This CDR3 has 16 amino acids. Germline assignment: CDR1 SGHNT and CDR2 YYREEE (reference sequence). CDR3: CASSSNRGPYYNEQFF. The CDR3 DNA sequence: TGTGCCAGCAGCTCCAACAGGGGTCCCTACTACAATGAGCAGTTCTTC.

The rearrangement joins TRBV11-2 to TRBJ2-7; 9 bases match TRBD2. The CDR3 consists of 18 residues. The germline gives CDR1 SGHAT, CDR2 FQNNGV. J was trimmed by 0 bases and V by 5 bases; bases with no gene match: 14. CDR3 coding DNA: TGTGCCAGCAGCCCCGCAGGCGGGGGGGGATTTAGCTCCTACGAGCAGTACTTC. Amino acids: CASSPAGGGGFSSYEQYF. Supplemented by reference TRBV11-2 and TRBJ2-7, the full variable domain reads EAGVAQSPRYKIIEKRQSVAFWCNPISGHATLYWYQQILGQGPKLLIQFQNNGVVDDSQLPKDRFSAERLKGVDSTLKIQPAKLEDSAVYLCASSPAGGGGFSSYEQYFGPGTRLTVT.

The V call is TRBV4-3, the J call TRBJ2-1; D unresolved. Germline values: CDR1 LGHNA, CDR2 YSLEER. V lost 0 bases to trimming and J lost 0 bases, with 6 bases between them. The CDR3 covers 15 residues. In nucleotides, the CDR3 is TGCGCCAGCAGCCAAGACTGGAGCTCCTACAATGAGCAGTTCTTC. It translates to CASSQDWSSYNEQFF.

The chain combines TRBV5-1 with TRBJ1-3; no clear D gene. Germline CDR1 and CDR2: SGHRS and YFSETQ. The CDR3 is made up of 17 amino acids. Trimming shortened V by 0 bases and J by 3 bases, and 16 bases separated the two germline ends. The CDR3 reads CASSLAGVPGGGNTIYF. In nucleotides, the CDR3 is TGCGCCAGCAGCTTGGCCGGGGTACCGGGTGGTGGAAACACCATATATTTT.

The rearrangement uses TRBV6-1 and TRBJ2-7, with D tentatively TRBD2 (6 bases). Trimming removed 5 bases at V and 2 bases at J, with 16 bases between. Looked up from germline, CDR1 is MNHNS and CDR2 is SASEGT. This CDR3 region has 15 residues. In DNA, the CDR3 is TGTGCCAGCAGTACATCGCCGGGAGCCCCCTACGAGCAGTACTTC. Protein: CASSTSPGAPYEQYF.

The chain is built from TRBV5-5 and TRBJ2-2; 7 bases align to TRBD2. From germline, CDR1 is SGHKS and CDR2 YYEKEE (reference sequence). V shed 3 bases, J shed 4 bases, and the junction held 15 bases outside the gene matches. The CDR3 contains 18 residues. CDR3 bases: TGTGCCAGCAGCTCCCTTCCCCGAGGGCGGGAGAGCACCGGGGAGCTGTTTTTT. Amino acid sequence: CASSSLPRGRESTGELFF.

As DNA, the CDR3 is TGTGCCAGCAGCTTGGACAGGGGGTTAGAAAAACTGTTTTTT. As protein: CASSLDRGLEKLFF. This chain uses TRBV5-4 with TRBJ1-4; 8 bases map to TRBD1. With V trimmed by 0 bases and J by 8 bases, 3 bases remained unmatched. The CDR3 sequence is 14 residues long. Germline V gene data show CDR1 as SGHNT and CDR2 as YYREEE (reference sequence).

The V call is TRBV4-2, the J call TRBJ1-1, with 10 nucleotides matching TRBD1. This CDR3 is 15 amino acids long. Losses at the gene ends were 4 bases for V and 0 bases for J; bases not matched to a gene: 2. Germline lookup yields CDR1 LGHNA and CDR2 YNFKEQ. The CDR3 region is CASSPGQGMNTEAFF. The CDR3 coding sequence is TGTGCCAGCAGCCCGGGACAGGGGATGAACACTGAAGCTTTCTTT.

The CDR3 sequence is CASSLDRAPDTQYF. CDR3 nucleotides: TGTGCCAGCAGCCTTGACAGGGCCCCAGATACGCAGTATTTT. The chain joins TRBV5-6 to TRBJ2-3; 7 bases agree with TRBD1. V lost 4 bases, J lost 4 bases, and 6 bases stayed unmatched. This CDR3 is built from 14 residues. Germline V CDR1 and CDR2: SGHDT, YYEEEE.

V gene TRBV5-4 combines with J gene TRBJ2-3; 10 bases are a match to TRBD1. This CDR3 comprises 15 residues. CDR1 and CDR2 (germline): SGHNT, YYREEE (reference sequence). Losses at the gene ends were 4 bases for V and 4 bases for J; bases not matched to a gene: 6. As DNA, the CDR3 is TGTGCCAGCAGCCTGGGGGGACAGGGGTCAGATACGCAGTATTTT. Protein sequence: CASSLGGQGSDTQYF. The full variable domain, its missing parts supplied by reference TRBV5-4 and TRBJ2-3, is ETGVTQSPTHLIKTRGQQVTLRCSSQSGHNTVSWYQQALGQGPQFIFQYYREEENGRGNFPPRFSGLQFPNYSSELNVNALELDDSALYLCASSLGGQGSDTQYFGPGTRLTVL.

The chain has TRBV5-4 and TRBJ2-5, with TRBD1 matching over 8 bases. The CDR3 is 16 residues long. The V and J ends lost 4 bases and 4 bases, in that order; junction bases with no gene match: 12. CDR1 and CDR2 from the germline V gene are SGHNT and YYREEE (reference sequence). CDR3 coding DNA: TGTGCCAGCAGCCCGGAGCCATGGGACAGGAGAGAGACCCAGTACTTC. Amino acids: CASSPEPWDRRETQYF.

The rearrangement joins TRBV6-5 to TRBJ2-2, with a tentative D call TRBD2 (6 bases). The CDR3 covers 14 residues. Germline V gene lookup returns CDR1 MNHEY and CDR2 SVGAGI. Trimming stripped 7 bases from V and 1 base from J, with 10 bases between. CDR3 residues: CASTTGVNTGELFF. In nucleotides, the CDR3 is TGTGCCAGCACGACGGGGGTGAACACCGGGGAGCTGTTTTTT.

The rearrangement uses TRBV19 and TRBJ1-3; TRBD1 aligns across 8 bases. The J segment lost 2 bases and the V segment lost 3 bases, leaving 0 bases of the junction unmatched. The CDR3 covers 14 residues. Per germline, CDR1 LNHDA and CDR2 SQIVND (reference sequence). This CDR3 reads CASSIRGPGNTIYF. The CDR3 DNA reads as TGTGCCAGTAGTATCAGGGGGCCTGGAAACACCATATATTTT.

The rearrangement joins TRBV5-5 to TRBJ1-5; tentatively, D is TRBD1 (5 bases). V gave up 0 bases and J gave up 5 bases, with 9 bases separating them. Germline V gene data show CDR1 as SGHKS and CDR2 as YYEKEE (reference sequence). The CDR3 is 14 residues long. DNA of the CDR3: TGTGCCAGCAGCTTGGGACAGAATTATCAGCCCCAGCATTTT. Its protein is CASSLGQNYQPQHF.

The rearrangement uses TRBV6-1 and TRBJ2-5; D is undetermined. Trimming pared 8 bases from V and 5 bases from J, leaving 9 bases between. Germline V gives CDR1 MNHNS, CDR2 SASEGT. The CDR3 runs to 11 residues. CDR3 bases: TGTGCCAGCGCGCCCCGGGAGACCCAGTACTTC. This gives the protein CASAPRETQYF.

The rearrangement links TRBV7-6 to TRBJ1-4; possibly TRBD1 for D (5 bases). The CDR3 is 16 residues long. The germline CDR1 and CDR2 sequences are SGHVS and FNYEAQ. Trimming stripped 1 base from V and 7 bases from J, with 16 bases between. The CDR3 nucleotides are TGTGCCAGCAGCTTAGGAGGTCGGGGGGTCGGTGAAAAACTGTTTTTT. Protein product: CASSLGGRGVGEKLFF.

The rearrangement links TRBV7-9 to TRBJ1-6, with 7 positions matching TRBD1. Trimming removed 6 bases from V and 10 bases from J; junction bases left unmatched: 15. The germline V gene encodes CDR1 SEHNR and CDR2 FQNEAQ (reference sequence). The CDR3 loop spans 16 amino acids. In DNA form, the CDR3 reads TGTGCCAGCAGTTTTAAGACAGGGTTGTTCTACTCACCCCTCCACTTT. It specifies CASSFKTGLFYSPLHF. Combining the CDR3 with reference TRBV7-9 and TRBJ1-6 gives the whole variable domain DTGVSQNPRHKITKRGQNVTFRCDPISEHNRLYWYRQTLGQGPEFLTYFQNEAQLEKSRLLSDRFSAERPKGSFSTLEIQRTEQGDSAMYLCASSFKTGLFYSPLHFGNGTRLTVT.